These 20 T cell receptor beta chains share one sample of origin, sequenced in a study of T cell repertoires in cytomegalovirus infection. TCRdb reprocessed the reads with MiXCR, giving one entry per CDR3 protein. Of about 180,000 distinct CDR3 sequences in the sample, about an eighth were seen once. The sample consisted of PBMCs. The receptor source for this set is a human donor in good health (CMV status not recorded). Some clones in this sample may be carry-over from other donors' samples.

This clonotype was found many times. V usage is TRBV18 and J usage is TRBJ1-1; D call uncertain. The germline V and J ends were trimmed by 3 bases and 0 bases, with 8 bases remaining between them. Germline V gives CDR1 KGHSH, CDR2 LQKENI. The CDR3 spans 14 residues. CDR3 in amino acids: CASSPLGMNTEAFF. The CDR3 DNA sequence: TGTGCCAGCTCACCCCTGGGAATGAACACTGAAGCTTTCTTT.

This clonotype was seen at least ten times. V is TRBV7-6 and J is TRBJ1-2; 7 bases align to TRBD1. CDR3 length equals 15 residues. Per the germline V gene, CDR1 is SGHVS and CDR2 is FNYEAQ. J gave up 8 bases and V 3 bases, and 12 bases lay outside the gene matches. This chain's CDR3 is CASSLGRDRAGGYTF. The CDR3 nucleotides are TGTGCCAGCAGCTTGGGGCGTGACAGGGCGGGGGGCTACACCTTC.

This clonotype was seen a few times. CDR3 bases: TGCAGCGCCCGGACAGGGGGCTACACCGGGGAGCTGTTTTTT. Translated: CSARTGGYTGELFF. The V and J genes are TRBV29-1 and TRBJ2-2; TRBD1 agrees at 11 bases. Germline V gene lookup returns CDR1 SQVTM and CDR2 ANQGSEA. V was clipped by 7 bases and J by 3 bases; unmatched bases: 4. This CDR3 has 14 residues.

This clonotype was detected many times. This chain connects TRBV7-2 to TRBJ2-5; either TRBD1 or TRBD2 may supply D (7 bases each). CDR3 length: 19 residues. The V and J ends lost 2 bases and 2 bases respectively, with 24 bases between them. Per germline, CDR1 SGHTA and CDR2 FQGNSA. The CDR3 coding sequence is TGTGCCAGCAGCTTAACCGCCCGTCGACAGGGAGGGGGGCAAGAGACCCAGTACTTC. Its protein product is CASSLTARRQGGGQETQYF.

This clonotype was seen more than once but under ten times. The rearrangement links TRBV5-6 to TRBJ2-1; D possibly corresponds to TRBD1 (5 bases). The V and J ends lost 5 bases and 11 bases respectively, with 17 bases between them. The CDR3 is 13 residues long. The germline gives CDR1 SGHDT, CDR2 YYEEEE. Here the CDR3 DNA reads TGTGCCAGCAGTTTTGGGGCCCTCCTACAGCAGTTCTTC. Translated, it gives CASSFGALLQQFF.

The V call is TRBV29-1, the J call TRBJ2-3; 7 positions match TRBD1. CDR1 SQVTM and CDR2 ANQGSEA come from the germline V gene. The CDR3 is made up of 13 amino acids. V was pared by 6 bases and J by 1 base, with 4 bases of the junction left unmatched. In DNA form, the CDR3 reads TGCAGCGTCCCCGGACAGGGCACAGATACGCAGTATTTT. Its translation is CSVPGQGTDTQYF.

There are a few counts of this clonotype. The rearrangement uses TRBV6-5 and TRBJ2-1; 12 bases map to TRBD2. The CDR3 loop spans 17 amino acids. V lost 0 bases to trimming and J lost 4 bases; unmatched junction nucleotides: 4. Germline CDR1 is MNHEY and CDR2 is SVGAGI. CDR3 nucleotide sequence: TGTGCCAGCAGTTACTCGCTAGCGGGAGGGCTTTACAATGAGCAGTTCTTC. The encoded protein is CASSYSLAGGLYNEQFF.

A few counts support this clonotype. Its ends do not fully match the called genes, so a read error is possible. The V and J genes are TRBV5-6 and TRBJ2-7; a weak D match, TRBD2 (5 bases). Germline values: CDR1 SGHDT, CDR2 YYEEEE. This CDR3 spans 11 amino acids. The CDR3 reads CASSLLEVWSF. The CDR3 region has the DNA TGTGCCAGCAGCTTGTTGGAGGTTTGGAGCTTC.

This clonotype was seen only a few times. V usage is TRBV14 and J usage is TRBJ2-1, with unresolved D. Trimming left V 4 bases short and J 6 bases short, with 22 bases between. The CDR3 is 17 residues long. Germline V gene data show CDR1 as SGHDN and CDR2 as FVKESK. In nucleotides, the CDR3 is TGTGCCAGCAGCCCCGAATTCACAAGGAATCTAGGCAATGAGCAGTTCTTC. Encoded protein: CASSPEFTRNLGNEQFF.

This clonotype was observed a few times. V is TRBV6-5 and J is TRBJ2-6, with D possibly TRBD2 on 5 matching bases. This CDR3 has 14 amino acids. V shed 5 bases and J shed 2 bases, with 7 bases lying between them. The V gene's germline CDR1 is MNHEY and CDR2 SVGAGI. The DNA of the CDR3 is TGTGCCAGCAGTCGACTAACTGGGGCCAACGTCCTGACTTTC. Its protein is CASSRLTGANVLTF.

The CDR3 is CASGLEHTGELFF. Here the CDR3 DNA reads TGTGCTAGTGGTTTGGAGCACACCGGGGAGCTGTTTTTT. The chain employs TRBV12-5 and TRBJ2-2; the D is unclear. V was pared by 1 base and J by 3 bases, with 3 bases between. This CDR3 has 13 amino acids. Germline V gives CDR1 LGHNT, CDR2 FRNRAP.

This clonotype was seen more than once but under ten times. The chain joins TRBV20-1 to TRBJ1-1; 9 nucleotides line up with TRBD1. The CDR3 sequence is 12 residues long. Germline CDR1 DFQATT, CDR2 SNEGSKA (reference sequence). J lost 6 bases, V lost 3 bases, and 2 bases had no gene match. The CDR3 loop reads CSASRQGAEAFF. CDR3 bases: TGCAGTGCTAGCCGACAGGGGGCTGAAGCTTTCTTT.

The chain combines TRBV19 with TRBJ2-1; D is possibly TRBD2 (6 bases). CDR1 LNHDA and CDR2 SQIVND come from the germline V gene (reference sequence). This CDR3 comprises 17 residues. Between the trimmed V and J ends, which lost 3 bases and 3 bases, there was a span of 18 bases. The CDR3 loop reads CASSIGAKAGIYNEQFF. The CDR3 region has the DNA TGTGCCAGTAGTATCGGGGCAAAGGCGGGGATCTACAATGAGCAGTTCTTC.

In its sample, this clonotype was seen a few times. The chain has TRBV12-3 or TRBV12-4 and TRBJ2-1; 7 bases match TRBD1. V lost 5 bases, J lost 9 bases, and 4 bases stayed unmatched. CDR3 length: 12 amino acids. CDR3 in amino acids: CASSPYRGEQFF. For the CDR3, the DNA is TGTGCCAGCAGTCCCTACAGGGGTGAGCAGTTCTTC.

Notes on this clonotype: Possible read error: a much larger clone is one base away. CDR3 sequence: CASSLGEVSGNTIYF. Written as DNA, the CDR3 is TGTGCCAGCAGCTTGGGGGAGGTCTCTGGAAACACCATATATTTT. This sequence joins TRBV7-2 and TRBJ1-3; maybe TRBD1 (5 bases). V was shortened by 3 bases and J by 0 bases, with 9 bases between the two germline ends. CDR3 length: 15 amino acids. The V gene's germline CDR1 is SGHTA and CDR2 FQGNSA.

This chain connects TRBV4-1 to TRBJ2-3; 12 bases agree with TRBD2. Germline CDR1 reads MGHRA; CDR2 reads YSYEKL. There are 15 residues in the CDR3. The J segment lost 11 bases and the V segment lost 4 bases, leaving 10 bases of the junction unmatched. The CDR3 sequence: CASSPGGLAGGKQYF. The CDR3 DNA is TGCGCCAGCAGCCCGGGCGGGCTAGCGGGAGGGAAGCAGTATTTT.

The chain links TRBV29-1 to TRBJ2-3, with D tentatively TRBD2 (5 bases). The CDR3 consists of 16 residues. Germline V gene sequence: CDR1 SQVTM, CDR2 ANQGSEA. The V gene lost 0 bases and the J gene lost 0 bases, with 13 bases spanning the gap. CDR3 amino acids: CSVEDWASRSTDTQYF. In DNA, the CDR3 is TGCAGCGTTGAAGATTGGGCTAGCAGAAGCACAGATACGCAGTATTTT.

The genes are TRBV6-2 or TRBV6-3 and TRBJ1-5, with D hard to call. Germline CDR1 is MNHEY and CDR2 is SVGEGT. The CDR3 contains 14 residues. The ends were cut back, 6 bases at V and 0 bases at J, with 9 bases in the middle. The CDR3 DNA reads TGTGCCAGCAGCCCACTGGTTAGCAATCAGCCCCAGCATTTT. Encoded protein: CASSPLVSNQPQHF.

This clonotype has only one observation. Being one base from a much bigger clone, this may be a read error. V gene TRBV18 combines with J gene TRBJ2-7; D perhaps matches TRBD2 (5 bases). This CDR3 has 13 residues. Trimming took off 1 base at V and 6 bases at J, with 10 bases between the two ends. Germline V gene data show CDR1 as KGHSH and CDR2 as LQKENI. The CDR3 DNA is TGTGCCAGCTCACCACTGCTAGCCCGCGAGCAGTACTTC. Amino acid sequence: CASSPLLAREQYF.

This clonotype was counted many times. The chain is built from TRBV11-2 and TRBJ2-1; unclear D gene. The CDR3 spans 14 residues. Germline V gives CDR1 SGHAT, CDR2 FQNNGV. Trimming pared 2 bases from V and 5 bases from J, leaving 10 bases between. CDR3 residues: CASSLSGFDNEQFF. Written as DNA, the CDR3 is TGTGCCAGCAGCTTATCTGGGTTCGACAATGAGCAGTTCTTC. Based on the CDR3 plus reference TRBV11-2 and TRBJ2-1, the full variable domain is EAGVAQSPRYKIIEKRQSVAFWCNPISGHATLYWYQQILGQGPKLLIQFQNNGVVDDSQLPKDRFSAERLKGVDSTLKIQPAKLEDSAVYLCASSLSGFDNEQFFGPGTRLTVL.